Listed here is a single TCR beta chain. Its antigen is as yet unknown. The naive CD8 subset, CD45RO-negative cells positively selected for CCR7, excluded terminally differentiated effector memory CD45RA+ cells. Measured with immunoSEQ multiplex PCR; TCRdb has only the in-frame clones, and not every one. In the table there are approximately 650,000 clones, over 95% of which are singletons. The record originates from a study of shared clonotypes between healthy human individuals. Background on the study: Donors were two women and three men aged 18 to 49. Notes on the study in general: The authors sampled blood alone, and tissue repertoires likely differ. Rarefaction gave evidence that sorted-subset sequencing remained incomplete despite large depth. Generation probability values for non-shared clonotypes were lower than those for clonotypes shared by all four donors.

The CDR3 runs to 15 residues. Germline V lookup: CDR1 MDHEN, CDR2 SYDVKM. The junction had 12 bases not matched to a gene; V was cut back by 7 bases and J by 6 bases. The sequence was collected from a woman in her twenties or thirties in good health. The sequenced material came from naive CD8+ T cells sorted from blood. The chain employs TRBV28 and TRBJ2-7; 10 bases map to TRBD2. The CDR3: CASTPSGLADPEQYF. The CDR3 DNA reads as TGTGCCAGCACCCCGTCCGGACTAGCGGATCCCGAGCAGTACTTC.